The sequence of this T cell receptor beta chain was determined in a study of T cell clonality in common variable immunodeficiency. Ten or more counts support this clone. Control and CVID samples contributed equal amounts of genomic DNA. The table came from immunoSEQ multiplex PCR; TCRdb's copy has only in-frame clones and leaves some out. Altogether around 50,000 clones were found in the sample, and no singletons occur. Sequencing was carried out using peripheral blood mononuclear cells. The sequence derives from a person aged 18 to 70 in good health.

CDR3 DNA, as far as it was read: TGCAGTGCTAGCCTAGCGGGAGGGCTCTACGAG. As protein: CSASLAGGLYE. The full CDR3 protein is CSASLAGGLYEQYF. The chain combines TRBV20-1 with TRBJ2-7; the match to TRBD2 covers 12 bases. The CDR3 end lies 3 residues beyond the end of the read and is filled in from the germline J gene. V shed 3 bases, J shed 3 bases, and the junction held 3 bases outside the gene matches. The CDR3 loop spans 14 amino acids. CDR1 and CDR2 (germline): DFQATT, SNEGSKA (reference sequence).